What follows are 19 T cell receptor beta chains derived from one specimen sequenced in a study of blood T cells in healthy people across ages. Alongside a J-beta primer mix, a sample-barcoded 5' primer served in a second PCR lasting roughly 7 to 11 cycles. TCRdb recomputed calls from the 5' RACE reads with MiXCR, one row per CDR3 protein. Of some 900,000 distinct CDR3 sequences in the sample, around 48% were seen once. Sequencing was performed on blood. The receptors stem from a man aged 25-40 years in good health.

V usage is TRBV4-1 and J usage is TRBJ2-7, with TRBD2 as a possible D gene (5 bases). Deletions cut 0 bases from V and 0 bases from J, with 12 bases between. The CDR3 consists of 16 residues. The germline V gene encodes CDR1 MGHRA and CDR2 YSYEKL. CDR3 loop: CASSQETGSNSYEQYF. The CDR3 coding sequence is TGCGCCAGCAGCCAAGAAACGGGGTCCAACTCCTACGAGCAGTACTTC.

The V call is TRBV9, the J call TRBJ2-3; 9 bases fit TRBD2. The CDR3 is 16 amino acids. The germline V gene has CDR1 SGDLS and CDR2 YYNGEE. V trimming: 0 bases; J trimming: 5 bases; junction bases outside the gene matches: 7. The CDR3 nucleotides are TGTGCCAGCAGCGTAGTAGCGGGGGCACGAGGAGATACGCAGTATTTT. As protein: CASSVVAGARGDTQYF.

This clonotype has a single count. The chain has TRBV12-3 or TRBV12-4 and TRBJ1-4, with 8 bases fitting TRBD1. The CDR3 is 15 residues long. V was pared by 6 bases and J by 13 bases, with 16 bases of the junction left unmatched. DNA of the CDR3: TGTGCCAGCAGACAGACAGGGGAACGGCGGGATGGACTGTTTTTT. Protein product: CASRQTGERRDGLFF.

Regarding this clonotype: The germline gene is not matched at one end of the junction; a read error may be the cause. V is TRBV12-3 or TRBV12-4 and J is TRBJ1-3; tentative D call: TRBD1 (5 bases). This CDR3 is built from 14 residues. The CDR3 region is CASRRALSGNTINF. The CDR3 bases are TGCGCCAGCCGCAGGGCCCTCTCTGGAAACACCATAAATTTT.

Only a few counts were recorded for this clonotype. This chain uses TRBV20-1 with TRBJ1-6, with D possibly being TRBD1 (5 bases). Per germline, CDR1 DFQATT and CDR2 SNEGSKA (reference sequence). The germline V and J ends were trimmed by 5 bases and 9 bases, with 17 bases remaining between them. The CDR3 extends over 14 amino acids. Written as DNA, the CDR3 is TGCAGTGCTGCCCGTGACCGGGGCACTTCACCCCTCCACTTT. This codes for CSAARDRGTSPLHF.

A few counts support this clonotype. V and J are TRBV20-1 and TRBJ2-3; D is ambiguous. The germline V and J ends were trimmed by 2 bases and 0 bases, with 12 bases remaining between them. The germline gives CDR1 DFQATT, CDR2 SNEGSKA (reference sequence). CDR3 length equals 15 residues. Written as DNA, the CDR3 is TGCAGTGCTAGATCCCCGAATCCCAGCACAGATACGCAGTATTTT. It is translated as CSARSPNPSTDTQYF.

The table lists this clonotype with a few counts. CDR3 sequence (DNA): TGTGCCAGCAGTTCGTTGGACAACCATGAGCAGTTCTTC. This gives the protein CASSSLDNHEQFF. The V and J genes are TRBV6-6 and TRBJ2-1; possibly TRBD1 for D (5 bases). The CDR3 loop spans 13 amino acids. Trimming cost V 4 bases and J 8 bases, with 12 bases left between them. Germline assignment: CDR1 MNHNY and CDR2 SVGAGI (reference sequence).

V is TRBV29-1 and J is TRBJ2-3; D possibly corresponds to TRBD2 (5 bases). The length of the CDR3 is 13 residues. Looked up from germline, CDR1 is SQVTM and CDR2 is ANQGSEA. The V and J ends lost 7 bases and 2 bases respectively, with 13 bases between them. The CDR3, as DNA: TGCAGCGCAAAGCCGGGGAACACAGATACGCAGTATTTT. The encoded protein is CSAKPGNTDTQYF.

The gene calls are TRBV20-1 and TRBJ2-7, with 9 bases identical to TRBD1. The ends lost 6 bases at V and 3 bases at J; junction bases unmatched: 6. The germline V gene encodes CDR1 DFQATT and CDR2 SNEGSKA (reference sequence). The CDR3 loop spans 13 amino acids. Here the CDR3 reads CSARDRANYEQYF. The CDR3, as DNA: TGCAGTGCCAGGGACAGGGCGAACTACGAGCAGTACTTC.

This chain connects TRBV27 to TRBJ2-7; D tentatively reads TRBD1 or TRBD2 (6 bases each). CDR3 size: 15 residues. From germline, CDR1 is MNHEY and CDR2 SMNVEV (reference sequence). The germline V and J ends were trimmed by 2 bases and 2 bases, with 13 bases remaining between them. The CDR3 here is CASSLGSGAAYEQYF. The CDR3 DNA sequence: TGTGCCAGCAGTTTAGGATCGGGGGCTGCCTACGAGCAGTACTTC.

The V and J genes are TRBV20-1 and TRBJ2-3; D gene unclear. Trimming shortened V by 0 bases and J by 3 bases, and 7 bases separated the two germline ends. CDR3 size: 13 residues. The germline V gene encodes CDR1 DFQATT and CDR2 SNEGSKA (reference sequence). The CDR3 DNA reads TGCAGTGCTAGAGAAAAGGGTACAGATACGCAGTATTTT. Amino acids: CSAREKGTDTQYF.

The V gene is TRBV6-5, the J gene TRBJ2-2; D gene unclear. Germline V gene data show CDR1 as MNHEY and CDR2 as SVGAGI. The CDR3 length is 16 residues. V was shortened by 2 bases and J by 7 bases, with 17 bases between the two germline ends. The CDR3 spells CASSYGWSSVGGELFF. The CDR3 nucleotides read TGTGCCAGCAGTTACGGCTGGTCCTCAGTTGGCGGGGAGCTGTTTTTT.

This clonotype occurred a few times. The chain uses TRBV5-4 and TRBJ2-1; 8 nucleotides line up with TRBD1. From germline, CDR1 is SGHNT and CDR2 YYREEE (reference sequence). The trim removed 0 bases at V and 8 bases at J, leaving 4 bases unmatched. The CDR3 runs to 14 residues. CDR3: CASSLDRGSDEQFF. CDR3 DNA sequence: TGTGCCAGCAGCTTGGACAGGGGGTCCGATGAGCAGTTCTTC.

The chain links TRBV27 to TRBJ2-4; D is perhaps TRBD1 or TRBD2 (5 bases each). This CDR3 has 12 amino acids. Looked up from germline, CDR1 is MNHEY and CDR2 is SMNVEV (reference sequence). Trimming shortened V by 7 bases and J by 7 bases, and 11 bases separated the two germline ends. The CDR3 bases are TGTGCCAGCACAGTGGGGGAGAACATTCAGTACTTC. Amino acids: CASTVGENIQYF.

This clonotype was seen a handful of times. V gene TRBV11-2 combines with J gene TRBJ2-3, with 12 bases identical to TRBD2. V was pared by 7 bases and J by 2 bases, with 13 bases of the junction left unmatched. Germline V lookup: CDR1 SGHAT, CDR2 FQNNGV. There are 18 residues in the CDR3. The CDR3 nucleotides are TGTGCCAGCAACCGACTAGCGGGGGCCTATTTAATCACAGATACGCAGTATTTT. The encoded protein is CASNRLAGAYLITDTQYF.

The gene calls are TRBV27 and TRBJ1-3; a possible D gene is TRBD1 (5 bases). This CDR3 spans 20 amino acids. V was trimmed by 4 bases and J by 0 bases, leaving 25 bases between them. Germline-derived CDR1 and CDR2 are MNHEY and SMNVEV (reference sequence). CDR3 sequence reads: CASSSSLPGRVLSSGNTIYF. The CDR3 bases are TGTGCCAGCAGTTCCTCCCTCCCGGGACGGGTTCTAAGCTCTGGAAACACCATATATTTT.

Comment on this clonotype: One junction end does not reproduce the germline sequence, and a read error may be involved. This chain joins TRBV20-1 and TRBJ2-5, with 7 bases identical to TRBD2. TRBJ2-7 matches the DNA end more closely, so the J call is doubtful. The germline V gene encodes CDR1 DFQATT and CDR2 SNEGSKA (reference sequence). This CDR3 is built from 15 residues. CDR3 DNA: TGCAGTGCTAGAGATCCGGCTAGCGGCTCCGACGAGCAGTACTTC. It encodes CSARDPASGSDEQYF.

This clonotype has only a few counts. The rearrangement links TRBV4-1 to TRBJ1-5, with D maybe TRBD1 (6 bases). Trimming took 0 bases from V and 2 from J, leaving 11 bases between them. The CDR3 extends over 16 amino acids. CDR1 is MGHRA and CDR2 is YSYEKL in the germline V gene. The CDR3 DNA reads TGCGCCAGCAGCCAAGATCCCAGGACAGGCAATCAGCCCCAGCATTTT. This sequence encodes CASSQDPRTGNQPQHF.

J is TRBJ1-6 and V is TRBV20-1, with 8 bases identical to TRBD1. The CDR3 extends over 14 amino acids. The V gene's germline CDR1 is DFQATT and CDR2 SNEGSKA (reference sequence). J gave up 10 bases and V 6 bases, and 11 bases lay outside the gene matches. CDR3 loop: CSAKYAGGLSPLHF. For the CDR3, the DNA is TGCAGTGCGAAATACGCAGGGGGCCTATCACCCCTCCACTTT.